One and the same sample provided the 24 T cell receptor beta chains below, sequenced in a study of T cell responses to AZD1222 COVID-19 vaccine (TCRdb year 2021). The protocol used for the library was the immunoSEQ multiplex PCR assay. Imported from immuneACCESS, the table was reduced by TCRdb to in-frame sequences with V and J called. These copies leave out some clones; in studies compared against another copy, an unresolved V gene accounts for under half, and the cause of the remainder is not known. For this sample the table gives 110,000 or so clones, of which around 87% were detected only once. The ten largest clones represent approximately 4.7% of the sample. In light of the paper, this sample's time point label describes: baseline before first vaccination. This specimen consisted of peripheral blood, obtained on day 0 of AZD1222 vaccination. The receptors derive from an adult in good health.

This chain joins TRBV27 and TRBJ1-6; the D gene is possibly TRBD1 (5 bases). Trimming took 3 bases from V and 9 from J, leaving 9 bases between them. In germline, CDR1 is MNHEY, CDR2 SMNVEV (reference sequence). The CDR3 consists of 13 residues. CDR3 DNA sequence: TGTGCCAGCAGTTTCGGGGGGGGTTCACCCCTCCACTTT. Encoded protein: CASSFGGGSPLHF.

The gene calls are TRBV30 and TRBJ2-1; 8 positions match TRBD2. The V segment lost 3 bases and the J segment 5 bases; nucleotides outside the gene matches: 6. Germline lookup yields CDR1 GTSNPN and CDR2 SVGIG (reference sequence). The CDR3 contains 14 residues. CDR3 sequence (DNA): TGTGCCTGGAGATTAGCGGGGCTCAACAATGAGCAGTTCTTC. It codes for CAWRLAGLNNEQFF.

The chain carries TRBV5-5 and TRBJ1-1, with D possibly TRBD1 on 5 matching bases. The CDR3 has 15 amino acids. The V gene's germline CDR1 is SGHKS and CDR2 YYEKEE (reference sequence). With 1 base removed from V and 3 bases from J, the gap between germline ends came to 13 bases. CDR3 sequence reads: CASSLLRLGDTEAFF. The CDR3 coding sequence is TGTGCCAGCAGCTTGTTAAGACTGGGGGACACTGAAGCTTTCTTT. The full variable domain, with the rest looked up from reference TRBV5-5 and TRBJ1-1, is DAGVTQSPTHLIKTRGQQVTLRCSPISGHKSVSWYQQVLGQGPQFIFQYYEKEERGRGNFPDRFSARQFPNYSSELNVNALLLGDSALYLCASSLLRLGDTEAFFGQGTRLTVV.

The V call is TRBV28, the J call TRBJ1-3; D is uncertain. The CDR3 is 17 residues long. Germline CDR1 is MDHEN and CDR2 is SYDVKM. V lost 3 bases and J lost 0, with 15 bases in between. The CDR3 spells CASSLRYRVTSGNTIYF. The CDR3, as DNA: TGTGCCAGCAGTTTGCGCTATAGGGTTACCTCTGGAAACACCATATATTTT.

The V call is TRBV5-1, the J call TRBJ1-6; possibly TRBD1 for D (6 bases). Trimming removed 0 bases at V and 2 bases at J, with 6 bases between. This CDR3 comprises 15 residues. The V gene's germline CDR1 is SGHRS and CDR2 YFSETQ. CDR3 nucleotides: TGCGCCAGCAGCTTGGACAGGGCCTATAATTCACCCCTCCACTTT. Translating it yields CASSLDRAYNSPLHF.

The genes are TRBV2 and TRBJ1-1; 7 bases align to TRBD1. Germline V CDR1 and CDR2: SNHLY, FYNNEI. The length of the CDR3 is 14 residues. The trim removed 1 base at V and 4 bases at J, leaving 3 bases unmatched. CDR3: CASSEEQGSTEAFF. The CDR3 bases are TGTGCCAGCAGTGAAGAACAGGGGAGCACTGAAGCTTTCTTT.

V gene TRBV10-3 combines with J gene TRBJ1-1; D unresolved. This CDR3 is 15 amino acids long. With 1 base removed from V and 8 bases from J, the gap between germline ends came to 17 bases. The germline gives CDR1 ENHRY, CDR2 SYGVKD. The CDR3 loop reads CAISEFSLGPTEAFF. In DNA form, the CDR3 reads TGTGCCATCAGTGAGTTCTCTCTGGGCCCCACAGAAGCTTTCTTT.

The sample holds a few counts of this clone. This chain connects TRBV5-4 to TRBJ2-3, with D unresolved. The CDR3 runs to 13 residues. Trimming took off 2 bases at V and 2 bases at J, with 6 bases between the two ends. Germline assignment: CDR1 SGHNT and CDR2 YYREEE (reference sequence). CDR3 DNA sequence: TGTGCCAGCAGCTTCTCGAACACAGATACGCAGTATTTT. Translating gives CASSFSNTDTQYF.

The V and J genes are TRBV6-5 and TRBJ2-7, with 13 bases lining up with TRBD2. The CDR3 runs to 15 residues. Trimming cost V 6 bases and J 7 bases; bases outside gene matches: 9. Germline CDR1 MNHEY, CDR2 SVGAGI. The chain's CDR3 is CASRTSGGASWEQYF. DNA for the CDR3: TGTGCCAGCAGAACTAGCGGGGGGGCCTCGTGGGAGCAGTACTTC.

The gene calls are TRBV3-1 (or the pseudogene TRBV3-2) and TRBJ1-1, with D possibly matching TRBD1 (5 bases). There are 15 residues in the CDR3. V gave up 4 bases and J gave up 3 bases, with 15 bases separating them. The germline V gene encodes CDR1 LGHDT and CDR2 YNNKEL (reference sequence). The CDR3 loop reads CASSRSQGPYTEAFF. The DNA for the CDR3 is TGTGCCAGCAGCCGTAGTCAGGGACCCTACACTGAAGCTTTCTTT.

V is TRBV5-1 and J is TRBJ2-7, with TRBD2 matching over 7 bases. The trim removed 8 bases at V and 5 bases at J, leaving 13 bases unmatched. Germline V gene sequence: CDR1 SGHRS, CDR2 YFSETQ. This CDR3 has 14 residues. The CDR3 nucleotides read TGCGCCAGTTCCCCCGGGGGGAGTGAGAACGAGCAGTACTTC. Translated: CASSPGGSENEQYF.

This clone was detected only once. The CDR3 region has the DNA TGTGCCAGCATAAAAAACGGCCGCCCTACTATGGGATACGAGCAGTACTTC. Translating gives CASIKNGRPTMGYEQYF. This chain links TRBV7-2 with TRBJ2-7; D is unclear. The CDR3 runs 17 residues. In germline, CDR1 is SGHTA, CDR2 FQGNSA. Trimming took 7 bases from V and 4 from J, leaving 26 bases between them.

The chain joins TRBV11-2 to TRBJ1-3; TRBD1 agrees at 9 bases. The CDR3 is made up of 15 amino acids. Germline V gene lookup returns CDR1 SGHAT and CDR2 FQNNGV. The ends lost 6 bases at V and 1 base at J; junction bases unmatched: 4. Written as DNA, the CDR3 is TGTGCCAGCAGGACAGGGGGGAAGTCTGGAAACACCATATATTTT. Its translation is CASRTGGKSGNTIYF.

The chain employs TRBV2 and TRBJ2-2; the match to TRBD2 covers 8 bases. The CDR3 runs 16 residues. Trimming took 6 bases from V and 6 from J; bases not matched to a gene: 12. CDR1 is SNHLY, CDR2 FYNNEI, per germline. In DNA, the CDR3 is TGTGCCAGCAGGAGTGATAGGGCGGGAGGAGCCGGGGAGCTGTTTTTT. Its translation is CASRSDRAGGAGELFF.

This clone was counted only a few times. The chain uses TRBV27 and TRBJ2-5; D is unclear. From germline, CDR1 is MNHEY and CDR2 SMNVEV (reference sequence). CDR3 length: 13 residues. Trimming took 8 bases from V and 1 from J, leaving 11 bases between them. The CDR3 coding sequence is TGTGCCAGCGGGCGCCGGGTCCAAGAGACCCAGTACTTC. Translation: CASGRRVQETQYF.

The chain has TRBV4-2 and TRBJ2-7; maybe TRBD1 (6 bases). Germline-derived CDR1 and CDR2 are LGHNA and YNFKEQ. The CDR3 spans 13 residues. The ends were cut back, 4 bases at V and 5 bases at J, with 12 bases in the middle. CDR3 sequence reads: CASSPQGLDEQYF. DNA of the CDR3: TGTGCCAGCAGCCCCCAGGGGCTCGACGAGCAGTACTTC.

The chain recombines TRBV30 with TRBJ2-1; 9 nucleotides agree with TRBD2. Trimming took 3 bases from V and 4 from J; bases not matched to a gene: 7. The CDR3 sequence is 15 residues long. In germline, CDR1 is GTSNPN, CDR2 SVGIG (reference sequence). The DNA for the CDR3 is TGTGCCTGGAGCCTGGGACTAGCACATTACAATGAGCAGTTCTTC. Amino acid sequence: CAWSLGLAHYNEQFF.

This chain connects TRBV7-3 to TRBJ1-3, with TRBD1 as a possible D gene (5 bases). V shed 1 base and J shed 3 bases, with 10 bases lying between them. The CDR3 runs to 15 residues. Germline V gene lookup returns CDR1 SGHTA and CDR2 FQGTGA. The CDR3 is CASSLSGGFGNTIYF. The CDR3 DNA reads as TGTGCCAGCAGCTTAAGCGGGGGTTTTGGAAACACCATATATTTT.

The V call is TRBV3-1 (or the pseudogene TRBV3-2), the J call TRBJ2-2; D assignment may be TRBD1 or TRBD2 (5 bases each). CDR1 and CDR2 (germline): LGHDT, YNNKEL (reference sequence). The CDR3 loop spans 15 amino acids. Trimming shortened V by 3 bases and J by 6 bases, and 14 bases separated the two germline ends. CDR3 sequence: CASSHQGRDAGELFF. DNA of the CDR3: TGTGCCAGCAGCCATCAGGGACGGGACGCCGGGGAGCTGTTTTTT.

The V call is TRBV5-1, the J call TRBJ2-3; 11 bases match TRBD2. The CDR3 runs to 17 residues. V dropped 0 bases and J dropped 2; count of bases not matched to a gene: 5. The germline V gene encodes CDR1 SGHRS and CDR2 YFSETQ. The CDR3 DNA sequence: TGCGCCAGCAGCTTGGGGACTAGCGGGTCAGCCACAGATACGCAGTATTTT. Protein: CASSLGTSGSATDTQYF.

This chain links TRBV5-1 with TRBJ1-4; a possible D gene is TRBD1 (6 bases). Trimming shortened V by 3 bases and J by 5 bases, and 14 bases separated the two germline ends. This CDR3 comprises 15 residues. Germline CDR1 SGHRS, CDR2 YFSETQ. The CDR3 region is CASSSGGGPNEKLFF. The CDR3 bases are TGCGCCAGCAGCTCCGGAGGGGGGCCGAATGAAAAACTGTTTTTT.

The chain joins TRBV9 to TRBJ2-4; D assignment may be TRBD1 or TRBD2 (5 bases each). Trimming shortened V by 0 bases and J by 8 bases, and 12 bases separated the two germline ends. This CDR3 has 14 residues. Germline CDR1 is SGDLS and CDR2 is YYNGEE. The CDR3 nucleotides are TGTGCCAGCAGCGTAGGTCCAGGGACGGACATTCAGTACTTC. As protein: CASSVGPGTDIQYF.

The chain links TRBV19 to TRBJ2-5; TRBD1 agrees at 8 bases. Germline CDR1 LNHDA, CDR2 SQIVND (reference sequence). The junction had 2 bases not matched to a gene; V was cut back by 5 bases and J by 3 bases. The CDR3 covers 13 residues. The CDR3 bases are TGTGCCAGTAGTGGACAGGGTAAAGAGACCCAGTACTTC. It specifies CASSGQGKETQYF.

The chain is built from TRBV11-2 and TRBJ1-1; 8 bases map to TRBD1. V shed 0 bases and J 7 bases; nucleotides not matched to a gene: 13. The CDR3 loop spans 17 amino acids. The germline V gene has CDR1 SGHAT and CDR2 FQNNGV. The CDR3 DNA follows: TGTGCCAGCAGCTTAGATTTGTGGGTGGGACAGGCCCTTGAAGCTTTCTTT. It codes for CASSLDLWVGQALEAFF.